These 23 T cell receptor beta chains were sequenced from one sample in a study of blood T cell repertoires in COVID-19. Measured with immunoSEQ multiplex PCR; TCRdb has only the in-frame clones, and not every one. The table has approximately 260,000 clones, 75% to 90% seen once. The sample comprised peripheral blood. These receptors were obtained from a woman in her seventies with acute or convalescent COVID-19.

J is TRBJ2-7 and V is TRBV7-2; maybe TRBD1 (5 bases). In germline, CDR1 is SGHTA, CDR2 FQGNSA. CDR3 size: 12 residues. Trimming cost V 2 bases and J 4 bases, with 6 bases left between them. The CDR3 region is CASSLQGYEQYF. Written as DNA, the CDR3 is TGTGCCAGCAGCTTACAGGGTTACGAGCAGTACTTC. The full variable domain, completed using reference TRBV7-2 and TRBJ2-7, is GAGVSQSPSNKVTEKGKDVELRCDPISGHTALYWYRQSLGQGLEFLIYFQGNSAPDKSGLPSDRFSAERTGGSVSTLTIQRTQQEDSAVYLCASSLQGYEQYFGPGTRLTVT.

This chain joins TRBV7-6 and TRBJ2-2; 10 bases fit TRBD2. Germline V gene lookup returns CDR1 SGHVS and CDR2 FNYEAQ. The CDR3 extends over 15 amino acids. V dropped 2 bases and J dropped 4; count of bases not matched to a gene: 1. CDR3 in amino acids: CASSLSGGATGELFF. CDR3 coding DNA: TGTGCCAGCAGCTTAAGCGGGGGGGCCACCGGGGAGCTGTTTTTT.

CDR3 bases: TGTGCCAGCAGCCAACGTGCAGATACGCAGTATTTT. Protein: CASSQRADTQYF. V usage is TRBV4-2 and J usage is TRBJ2-3; no reliable D call. Trimming pared 2 bases from V and 4 bases from J, leaving 4 bases between. Germline CDR1 LGHNA, CDR2 YNFKEQ. There are 12 residues in the CDR3.

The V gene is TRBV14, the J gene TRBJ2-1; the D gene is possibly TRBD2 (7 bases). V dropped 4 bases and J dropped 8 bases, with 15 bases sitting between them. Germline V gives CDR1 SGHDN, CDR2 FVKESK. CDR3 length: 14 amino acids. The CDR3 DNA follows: TGTGCCAGCAGCCGAAACCGGGGGGCAGATGAGCAGTTCTTC. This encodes CASSRNRGADEQFF.

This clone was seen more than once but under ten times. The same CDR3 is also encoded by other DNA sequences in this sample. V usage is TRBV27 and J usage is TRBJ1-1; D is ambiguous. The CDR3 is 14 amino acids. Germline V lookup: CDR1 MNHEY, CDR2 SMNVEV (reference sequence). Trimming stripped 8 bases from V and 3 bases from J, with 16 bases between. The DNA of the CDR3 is TGTGCCAGCTCCCATCGGGGTAGAGACACTGAAGCTTTCTTT. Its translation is CASSHRGRDTEAFF.

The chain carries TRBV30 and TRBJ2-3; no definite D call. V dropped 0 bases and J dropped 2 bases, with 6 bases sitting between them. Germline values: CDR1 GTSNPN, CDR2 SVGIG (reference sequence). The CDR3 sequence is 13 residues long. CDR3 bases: TGTGCCTGGAGTGTACTCTACACAGATACGCAGTATTTT. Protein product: CAWSVLYTDTQYF.

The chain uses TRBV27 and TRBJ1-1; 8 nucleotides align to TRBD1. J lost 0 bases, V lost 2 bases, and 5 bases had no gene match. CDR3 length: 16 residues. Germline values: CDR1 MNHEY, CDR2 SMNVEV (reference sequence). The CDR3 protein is CASSLLAGGLNTEAFF. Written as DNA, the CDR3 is TGTGCCAGCAGTTTACTGGCAGGGGGCTTGAACACTGAAGCTTTCTTT.

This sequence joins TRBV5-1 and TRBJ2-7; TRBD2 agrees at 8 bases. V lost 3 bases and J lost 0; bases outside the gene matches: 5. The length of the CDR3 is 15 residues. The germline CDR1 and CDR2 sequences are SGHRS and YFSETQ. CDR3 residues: CASSSGGGISYEQYF. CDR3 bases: TGCGCCAGCAGCTCCGGGGGGGGGATCTCCTACGAGCAGTACTTC.

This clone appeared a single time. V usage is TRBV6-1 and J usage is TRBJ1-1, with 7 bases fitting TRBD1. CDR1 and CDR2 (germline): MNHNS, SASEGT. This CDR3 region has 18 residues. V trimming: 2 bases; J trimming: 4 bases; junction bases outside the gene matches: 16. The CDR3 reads CASSESTLRRTGGTEAFF. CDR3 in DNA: TGTGCCAGCAGTGAATCAACTCTCCGAAGGACAGGCGGCACTGAAGCTTTCTTT.

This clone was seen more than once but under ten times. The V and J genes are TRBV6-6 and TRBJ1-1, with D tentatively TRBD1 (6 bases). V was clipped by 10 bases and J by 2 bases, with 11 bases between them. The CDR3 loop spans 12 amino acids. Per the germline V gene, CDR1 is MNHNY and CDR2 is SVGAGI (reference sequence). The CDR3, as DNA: TGTGCCACGACAGGACCCAACACTGAAGCTTTCTTT. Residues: CATTGPNTEAFF.

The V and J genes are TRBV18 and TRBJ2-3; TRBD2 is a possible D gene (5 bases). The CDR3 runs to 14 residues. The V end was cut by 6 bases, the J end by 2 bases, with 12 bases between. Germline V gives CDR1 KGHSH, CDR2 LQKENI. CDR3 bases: TGTGCCAGCTCGTCAACTAGTGTCACAGATACGCAGTATTTT. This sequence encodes CASSSTSVTDTQYF.

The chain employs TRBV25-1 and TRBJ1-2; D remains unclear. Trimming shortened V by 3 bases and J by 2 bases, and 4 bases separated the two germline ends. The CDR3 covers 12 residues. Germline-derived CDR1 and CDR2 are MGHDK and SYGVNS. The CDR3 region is CASSEGNYGYTF. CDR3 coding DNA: TGTGCCAGCAGTGAGGGCAACTATGGCTACACCTTC.

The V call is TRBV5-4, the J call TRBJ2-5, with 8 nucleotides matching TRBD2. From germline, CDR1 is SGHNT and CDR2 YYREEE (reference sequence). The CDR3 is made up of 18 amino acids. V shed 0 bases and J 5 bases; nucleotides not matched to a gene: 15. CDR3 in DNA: TGTGCCAGCAGCTTGGCGGGGGGGGCTTTGAGGGATCGGGAGACCCAGTACTTC. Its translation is CASSLAGGALRDRETQYF.

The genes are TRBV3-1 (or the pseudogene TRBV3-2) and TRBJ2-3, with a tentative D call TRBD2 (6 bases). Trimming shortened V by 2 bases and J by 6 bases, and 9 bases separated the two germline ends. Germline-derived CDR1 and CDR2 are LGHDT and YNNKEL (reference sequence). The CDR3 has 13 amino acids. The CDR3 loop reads CASSQTRGDTQYF. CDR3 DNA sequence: TGTGCCAGCAGCCAAACTCGGGGGGATACGCAGTATTTT.

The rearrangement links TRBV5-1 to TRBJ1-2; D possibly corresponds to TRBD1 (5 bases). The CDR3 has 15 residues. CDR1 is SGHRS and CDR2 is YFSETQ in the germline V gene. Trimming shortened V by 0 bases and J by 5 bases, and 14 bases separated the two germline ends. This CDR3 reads CASSLAGDLGYGYTF. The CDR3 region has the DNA TGCGCCAGCAGCTTGGCCGGGGACTTAGGATATGGCTACACCTTC.

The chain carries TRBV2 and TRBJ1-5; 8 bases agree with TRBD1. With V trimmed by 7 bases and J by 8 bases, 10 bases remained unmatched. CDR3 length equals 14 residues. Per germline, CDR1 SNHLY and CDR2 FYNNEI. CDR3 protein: CASMGQVGSEPQHF. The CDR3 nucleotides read TGTGCCAGCATGGGACAGGTGGGTAGTGAGCCCCAGCATTTT.

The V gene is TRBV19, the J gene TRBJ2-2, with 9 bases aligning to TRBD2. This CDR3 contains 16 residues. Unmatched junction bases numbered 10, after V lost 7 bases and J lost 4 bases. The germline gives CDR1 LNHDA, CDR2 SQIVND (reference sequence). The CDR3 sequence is CASTLPRGGATGELFF. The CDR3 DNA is TGTGCCAGTACCTTACCCCGCGGGGGGGCCACCGGGGAGCTGTTTTTT.

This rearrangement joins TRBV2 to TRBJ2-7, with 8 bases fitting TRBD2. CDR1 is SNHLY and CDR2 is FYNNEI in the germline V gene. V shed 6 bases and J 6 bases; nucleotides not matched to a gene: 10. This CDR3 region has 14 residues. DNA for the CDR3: TGTGCCAGCAGGTACGGGACTAGTGGCGGCGAGCAGTACTTC. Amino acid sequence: CASRYGTSGGEQYF.

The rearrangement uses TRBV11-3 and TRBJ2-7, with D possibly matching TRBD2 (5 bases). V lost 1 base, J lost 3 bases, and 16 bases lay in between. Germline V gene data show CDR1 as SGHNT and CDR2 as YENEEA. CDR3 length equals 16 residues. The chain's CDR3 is CASSLALDQRDYEQYF. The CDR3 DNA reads TGTGCCAGCAGCTTAGCTCTGGACCAGAGGGACTACGAGCAGTACTTC. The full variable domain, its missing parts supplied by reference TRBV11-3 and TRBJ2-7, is EAGVVQSPRYKIIEKKQPVAFWCNPISGHNTLYWYLQNLGQGPELLIRYENEEAVDDSQLPKDRFSAERLKGVDSTLKIQPAELGDSAVYLCASSLALDQRDYEQYFGPGTRLTVT.

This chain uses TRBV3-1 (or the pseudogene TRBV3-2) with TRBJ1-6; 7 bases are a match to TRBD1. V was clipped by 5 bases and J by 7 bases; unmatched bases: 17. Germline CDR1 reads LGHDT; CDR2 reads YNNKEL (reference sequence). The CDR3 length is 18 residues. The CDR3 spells CASSFEYGTAKLNSPLHF. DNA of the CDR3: TGTGCCAGCAGCTTTGAGTACGGGACAGCGAAGTTGAATTCACCCCTCCACTTT.

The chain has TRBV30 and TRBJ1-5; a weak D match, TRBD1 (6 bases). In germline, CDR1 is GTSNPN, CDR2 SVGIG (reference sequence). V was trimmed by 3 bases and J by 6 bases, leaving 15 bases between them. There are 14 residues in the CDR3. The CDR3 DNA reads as TGTGCCTGGAGCCAGGGGATGGATTTTCAGCCCCAGCATTTT. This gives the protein CAWSQGMDFQPQHF.

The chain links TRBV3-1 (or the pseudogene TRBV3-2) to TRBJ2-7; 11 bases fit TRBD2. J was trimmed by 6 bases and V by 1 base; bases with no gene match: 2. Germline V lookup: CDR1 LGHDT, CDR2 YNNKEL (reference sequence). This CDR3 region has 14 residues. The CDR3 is CASSQGLAGREQYF. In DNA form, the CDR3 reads TGTGCCAGCAGCCAAGGACTAGCGGGGCGCGAGCAGTACTTC.

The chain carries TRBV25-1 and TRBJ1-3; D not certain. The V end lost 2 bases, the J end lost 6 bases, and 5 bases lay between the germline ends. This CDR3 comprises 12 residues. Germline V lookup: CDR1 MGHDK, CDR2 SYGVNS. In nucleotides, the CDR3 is TGTGCCAGCAGTGAAGCAGTAAACACCATATATTTT. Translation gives CASSEAVNTIYF.